What follows are 9 T cell receptor beta chains derived from one specimen sequenced in a study of cytotoxic CD8 clonotypes in ibrutinib-treated CLL. The assay was immunoSEQ multiplex PCR, and TCRdb's table has in-frame clones only and misses some. This sample has some 200,000 clones, with 75% to 85% found just once. The specimen was PBMCs, collected after 12 months of ibrutinib treatment. The receptors originated from a human donor with chronic lymphocytic leukemia.

This sequence joins TRBV19 and TRBJ1-2; 7 nucleotides line up with TRBD1. Looked up from germline, CDR1 is LNHDA and CDR2 is SQIVND (reference sequence). The CDR3 spans 14 residues. V dropped 4 bases and J dropped 7; count of bases not matched to a gene: 9. The CDR3 reads CASSRGTALSGYTF. The CDR3 region has the DNA TGTGCCAGTAGTAGAGGGACAGCCCTCTCTGGCTACACCTTC.

The rearrangement links TRBV28 to TRBJ2-1; 7 bases align to TRBD2. The CDR3 contains 15 residues. V gave up 7 bases and J gave up 8 bases; unmatched junction bases: 14. Germline values: CDR1 MDHEN, CDR2 SYDVKM. The CDR3 DNA follows: TGTGCCAGCAAACCGACGGGACTAATCCCCCATGAGCAGTTCTTC. This sequence encodes CASKPTGLIPHEQFF. Looking up the rest from reference TRBV28 and TRBJ2-1 gives the full variable domain: DVKVTQSSRYLVKRTGEKVFLECVQDMDHENMFWYRQDPGLGLRLIYFSYDVKMKEKGDIPEGYSVSREKKERFSLILESASTNQTSMYLCASKPTGLIPHEQFFGPGTRLTVL.

The V call is TRBV5-1, the J call TRBJ1-2, with D maybe TRBD1 (5 bases). This CDR3 contains 11 residues. Germline V CDR1 and CDR2: SGHRS, YFSETQ. Trimming stripped 5 bases from V and 8 bases from J, with 10 bases between. The CDR3: CASRDTGGYTF. The CDR3 DNA sequence: TGCGCCAGCAGGGACACTGGGGGCTACACCTTC.

The chain links TRBV7-3 to TRBJ2-7; TRBD2 matches at 9 bases. V dropped 4 bases and J dropped 2; count of bases not matched to a gene: 3. This CDR3 comprises 14 residues. Per germline, CDR1 SGHTA and CDR2 FQGTGA. DNA of the CDR3: TGTGCCAGCAGCTCGCGGGAGGGCACCTACGAGCAGTACTTC. It translates to CASSSREGTYEQYF.

The chain employs TRBV5-1 and TRBJ2-3; D is possibly TRBD2 (6 bases). This CDR3 is built from 14 residues. The V and J ends lost 2 bases and 6 bases respectively, with 13 bases between them. Germline V CDR1 and CDR2: SGHRS, YFSETQ. The CDR3 coding sequence is TGCGCCAGCAGCTTAGGCGGGGTGACCGATACGCAGTATTTT. Its translation: CASSLGGVTDTQYF.

The rearrangement links TRBV10-2 to TRBJ2-3; the match to TRBD2 covers 14 bases. The CDR3 is 18 residues long. Trimming at V came to 4 bases and at J to 2 bases, leaving 8 bases not matched to a gene. Germline assignment: CDR1 WSHSY and CDR2 SAAADI. CDR3 DNA: TGCGCCAGCAGTGGGCGACTAGCGGGGGGGATATACACAGATACGCAGTATTTT. It codes for CASSGRLAGGIYTDTQYF.

This rearrangement joins TRBV5-1 to TRBJ2-1, with a weak D call TRBD1 (5 bases). Germline values: CDR1 SGHRS, CDR2 YFSETQ. Between the trimmed V and J ends, which lost 0 bases and 9 bases, there was a span of 7 bases. The CDR3 loop spans 12 amino acids. The CDR3 nucleotides are TGCGCCAGCAGCTTGGTAGGGGCTGAGCAGTTCTTC. The encoded protein is CASSLVGAEQFF.

The chain has TRBV6-5 and TRBJ2-7; D is perhaps TRBD1 (5 bases). This CDR3 spans 15 amino acids. The germline V and J ends were trimmed by 6 bases and 0 bases, with 15 bases remaining between them. Per germline, CDR1 MNHEY and CDR2 SVGAGI. The CDR3 nucleotides read TGTGCCAGCAGGCGTTTTTCCGACAGCTCCTACGAGCAGTACTTC. This translates into CASRRFSDSSYEQYF.

In DNA form, the CDR3 reads TGTGCCAGCAGTTCATACCGGCGGGGCCAAGGCAATCAGCCCCAGCATTTT. Its translation: CASSSYRRGQGNQPQHF. The chain recombines TRBV27 with TRBJ1-5; perhaps TRBD1 as D (5 bases). From germline, CDR1 is MNHEY and CDR2 SMNVEV (reference sequence). The germline V and J ends were trimmed by 4 bases and 2 bases, with 18 bases remaining between them. The CDR3 spans 17 residues.